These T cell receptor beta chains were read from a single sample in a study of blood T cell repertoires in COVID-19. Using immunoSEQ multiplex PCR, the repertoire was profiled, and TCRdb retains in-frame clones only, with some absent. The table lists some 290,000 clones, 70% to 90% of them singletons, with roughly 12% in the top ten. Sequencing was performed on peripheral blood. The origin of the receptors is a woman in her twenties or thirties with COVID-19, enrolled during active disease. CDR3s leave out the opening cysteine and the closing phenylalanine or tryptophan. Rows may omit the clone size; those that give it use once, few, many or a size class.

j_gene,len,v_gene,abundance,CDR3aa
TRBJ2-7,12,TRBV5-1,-,ASSLLTGGYEQY
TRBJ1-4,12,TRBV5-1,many,ASSLGGENEKLF
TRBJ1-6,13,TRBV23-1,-,AGRSRDNSNSPLH
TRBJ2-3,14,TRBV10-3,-,AISAPGSPSTDTQY
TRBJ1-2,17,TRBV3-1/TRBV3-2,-,ASSQPTKDREKANYGYT
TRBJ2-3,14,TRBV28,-,ASLAAAGGLTDTQY
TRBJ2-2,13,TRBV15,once,ATSRGRTPNGELF
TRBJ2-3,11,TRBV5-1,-,ASSLLDSDTQY
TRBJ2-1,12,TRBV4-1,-,ASSQFRDSNEQF
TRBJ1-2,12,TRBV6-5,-,ASSYFNRAGGYT
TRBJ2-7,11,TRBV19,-,ASQGGGSYEQY
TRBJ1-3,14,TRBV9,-,ASSGWTQPSGNTIY
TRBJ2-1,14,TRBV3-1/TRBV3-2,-,ASSHRRGSRSNEQF
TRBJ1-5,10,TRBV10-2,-,ASSDLNQPQH
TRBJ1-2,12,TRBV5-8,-,ASSFQQGSYGYT
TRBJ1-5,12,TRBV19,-,ASNVGAGNQPQH
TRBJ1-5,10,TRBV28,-,ASRVGAQPQH
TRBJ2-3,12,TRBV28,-,ASSETQATDTQY
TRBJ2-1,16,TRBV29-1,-,SVEDLVGLAGGQDEQF
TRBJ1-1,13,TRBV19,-,ASRRGQGTNTEAF
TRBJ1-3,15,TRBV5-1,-,ASSPLLGGVSGNTIY
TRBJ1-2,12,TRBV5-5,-,ASTLTGSNYGYT
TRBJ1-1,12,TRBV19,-,ASSSTGMNTEAF
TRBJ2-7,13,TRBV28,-,ASSLRDSYSYEQY
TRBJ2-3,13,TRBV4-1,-,ASSQVAGGSDTQY
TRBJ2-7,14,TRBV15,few,ATSRDKYRGPGEQY
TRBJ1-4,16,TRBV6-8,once,AKSPNRVSPTTNEKLF